The clone carrying this TCR beta chain is deemed medium-sized (0.01 to 0.1%). Its antigen is still unknown. Second-dose intervals near 4 or 12 weeks were combined. The data were produced by immunoSEQ multiplex PCR, yet TCRdb's version contains in-frame clones alone and is incomplete. The sample has roughly 60,000 clones, roughly 80% seen once. Looked up from germline, CDR1 is LNHDA and CDR2 is SQIVND (reference sequence). This CDR3 spans 13 amino acids. The germline V and J ends were trimmed by 2 bases and 0 bases, with 1 base remaining between them. This sample stems from a study of T cell responses to AZD1222 COVID-19 vaccine. Overall study results and limits: Females made up more of the donors, who were largely white British, and clonal diversity may have come out too low. Every sample of the repertoires postdated the peak T cell response. Seropositivity was recorded at baseline in only a handful of AZD1222 recipients.

Sequences were derived from peripheral blood, sampled 28 days after the second AZD1222 dose. The rearrangement uses TRBV19 and TRBJ2-2; D uncertain. The receptor comes from an adult who received the AZD1222 COVID-19 vaccine. CDR3 in DNA: TGTGCCAGTAGTATACCGAACACCGGGGAGCTGTTTTTT. Protein: CASSIPNTGELFF.